This TCR beta chain was retrieved from a study of blood T cell repertoires in COVID-19. For the study at large: Collection of acute and convalescent COVID-19 samples took place in the United States, Italy and Spain. T cells, B-cell-depleted T cells, or PBMCs supplied cDNA or gDNA.

The ends lost 5 bases at V and 8 bases at J; junction bases unmatched: 5. CDR1 and CDR2 (germline): MRHNA, SNTAGT. This CDR3 has 14 residues. Seattle's cohort entered during active infection and was followed longitudinally. Under the authors' procedure: Reference gene primer amplification in the assay estimated nucleated cell counts. Generated by immunoSEQ multiplex PCR, the TCRdb table keeps only in-frame clones and is missing some. V and J calls plus clone size are reproduced from that table; the DNA served to infer D and trimming. The sample gives tens of thousands of clones, 90% of which show up once; over 5% is in the top ten.

Sequences were obtained from peripheral blood. The chain links TRBV6-4 to TRBJ2-1, with 11 bases aligning to TRBD2. The receptor was derived from a man in his late teens or twenties with COVID-19, enrolled during active disease. The CDR3 is CASSYSGGGDEQFF. The CDR3 nucleotides read TGTGCCAGCAGTTATAGCGGGGGGGGCGATGAGCAGTTCTTC.